Listed below are T cell receptor beta chains from one sample, sequenced in a study of cytomegalovirus exposure and HLA in healthy donors. The repertoire was sequenced with immunoSEQ multiplex PCR; TCRdb's copy has only in-frame clones and lacks some. Its table lists 40,000 or so clones. Sequencing used PBMCs. These receptors came from a male donor in good health and CMV-seronegative. Each CDR3 is given with its conserved first and last residue. D genes are given only for firm matches.

V gene,J gene,D gene,CDR3 protein,CDR3 DNA
TRBV2,TRBJ1-5,NA,CASSEWLRDQPQHF,TGTGCCAGCAGTGAATGGCTCAGGGATCAGCCCCAGCATTTT
TRBV6-5,TRBJ1-1,NA,CASSYYRLGTEAFF,TGTGCCAGCAGTTACTATCGACTTGGCACTGAAGCTTTCTTT
TRBV18,TRBJ1-4,NA,CASSSLGGDEGEKLFF,TGTGCCAGCTCTAGCCTTGGAGGGGACGAGGGTGAAAAACTGTTTTTT
TRBV7-8,TRBJ1-2,TRBD1,CASSFRTGPPSYGYTF,TGTGCCAGCAGCTTCCGGACAGGCCCCCCTAGCTATGGCTACACCTTC
TRBV13,TRBJ2-1,TRBD2,CASSSPEGLAVNNEQFF,TGTGCCAGCAGCTCCCCGGAGGGACTAGCGGTCAACAATGAGCAGTTCTTC
TRBV5-5,TRBJ2-5,NA,CASSQLEETQYF,TGTGCCAGCAGCCAACTCGAAGAGACCCAGTACTTC
TRBV6-5,TRBJ1-1,TRBD1,CASSRSGTANTEAFF,TGTGCCAGCAGTCGTTCCGGGACAGCGAACACTGAAGCTTTCTTT
TRBV10-3,TRBJ2-2,TRBD1,CAISLGQGTGTGELFF,TGTGCCATCAGCCTGGGACAGGGGACGGGCACCGGGGAGCTGTTTTTT
TRBV4-1,TRBJ1-1,NA,CASRYRDFGTEAFF,TGCGCCAGCAGGTACAGGGATTTCGGCACTGAAGCTTTCTTT
TRBV28,TRBJ1-5,NA,CASSLGSRVQPQHF,TGTGCCAGCAGTTTAGGGTCGCGGGTTCAGCCCCAGCATTTT
TRBV12-5,TRBJ1-5,NA,CASGLWYVAGRGQPQHF,TGTGCTAGTGGTTTGTGGTACGTGGCAGGGAGGGGTCAGCCCCAGCATTTT
TRBV7-8,TRBJ2-1,TRBD2,CASSLFGRAHYSGINYNEQFF,TGTGCCAGCAGCTTATTCGGGAGGGCCCACTACAGCGGGATTAACTACAATGAGCAGTTCTTC
TRBV30,TRBJ2-7,TRBD1,CAGTADRGGAYEQYF,TGTGCCGGGACTGCGGACAGGGGGGGCGCCTACGAGCAGTACTTC
TRBV18,TRBJ2-5,TRBD2,CASSPRTSGSGETQYF,TGTGCCAGCTCACCAAGGACTAGCGGGAGTGGAGAGACCCAGTACTTC
TRBV14,TRBJ1-2,NA,CASSQEMRAPYGYTF,TGTGCCAGCAGCCAAGAAATGCGGGCCCCATATGGCTACACCTTC
TRBV19,TRBJ1-1,TRBD1,CASSIATRDSQEAFF,TGTGCCAGTAGTATAGCCACCAGGGACAGTCAAGAAGCTTTCTTT